These T cell receptor beta chains were read from a single sample in a study of blood T cell repertoires in COVID-19. TCRdb's table, derived via immunoSEQ multiplex PCR, lists solely in-frame clones and lacks some. The repertoire has over 75,000 clones, more than 70% of them found once; the top ten carry about 25%. Sample: peripheral blood. These receptors all stem from a human donor in a cohort sampled during active COVID-19. The conserved cysteine and the conserved F or W are not part of the CDR3 here. Each record gives: V gene, J gene, CDR3 protein.

TRBV6-5,TRBJ1-2,ASSYARGEYGYT
TRBV29-1,TRBJ2-3,SGGSGGGTDTQY
TRBV7-8,TRBJ2-5,ASSTSGTGKEY
TRBV19,TRBJ2-7,ASSPLAGTYEQY
TRBV7-9,TRBJ1-5,ASSPNRDQPQH
TRBV5-4,TRBJ2-5,ASSTGGGETQY
TRBV24-1,TRBJ2-1,ATSDQLPTRGLAGNEQF
TRBV6-5,TRBJ1-1,ASSLEAGMTEAF
TRBV11-2,TRBJ1-5,ASSHGQGGNKGQPQH
TRBV28,TRBJ1-1,ASSTLREWNTEAF
TRBV29-1,TRBJ1-2,SVARDRGLDGYT